One and the same sample provided the 20 T cell receptor beta chains below, sequenced in a study of blood T cell repertoires in COVID-19. Some clones are missing from TCRdb's copy, which holds only in-frame ones; the method was immunoSEQ multiplex PCR. The profile shows about 120,000 clones, over 75% of them singletons. Input material: peripheral blood. The receptors shown here come from an elderly man with acute or convalescent COVID-19.

This rearrangement joins TRBV12-5 to TRBJ2-6; D remains ambiguous. V lost 6 bases and J lost 0, with 3 bases in between. CDR1 and CDR2 (germline): LGHNT, FRNRAP. The CDR3 loop spans 13 amino acids. The CDR3: CASGGSGANVLTF. CDR3 coding DNA: TGTGCTAGTGGCGGCTCTGGGGCCAACGTCCTGACTTTC.

The chain combines TRBV27 with TRBJ1-5; 9 bases line up with TRBD1. With 3 bases clipped from V and 0 bases from J, the junction kept 6 bases outside the gene matches. Looked up from germline, CDR1 is MNHEY and CDR2 is SMNVEV (reference sequence). The CDR3 consists of 17 residues. CDR3 DNA sequence: TGTGCCAGCAGTTTGACAGGGGGAAGTGGTAGCAATCAGCCCCAGCATTTT. Protein product: CASSLTGGSGSNQPQHF.

V gene TRBV5-1 combines with J gene TRBJ1-1; possible D gene TRBD1, 5 bases. The V end lost 4 bases, the J end lost 1 base, and 14 bases lay between the germline ends. This CDR3 region has 15 residues. Germline V lookup: CDR1 SGHRS, CDR2 YFSETQ. Here the CDR3 reads CASSLGDDRNTEAFF. The CDR3 DNA reads TGCGCCAGCAGCCTGGGGGATGACAGGAACACTGAAGCTTTCTTT.

The chain has TRBV3-1 (or the pseudogene TRBV3-2) and TRBJ2-2; D is perhaps TRBD2 (5 bases). CDR3 length: 16 amino acids. Trimming left V 4 bases short and J 0 bases short, with 12 bases between. The germline V gene has CDR1 LGHDT and CDR2 YNNKEL (reference sequence). This chain's CDR3 is CASSPRGRTNTGELFF. As DNA, the CDR3 is TGTGCCAGCAGCCCTCGAGGGCGGACGAACACCGGGGAGCTGTTTTTT.

This clone was found once. The CDR3 sequence: CASNLGTANSNQPQHF. DNA of the CDR3: TGTGCCAGTAATCTCGGGACAGCCAATAGCAATCAGCCCCAGCATTTT. This sequence joins TRBV19 and TRBJ1-5, with TRBD1 matching 7 bases. The trim removed 7 bases at V and 0 bases at J, leaving 9 bases unmatched. Germline loops: CDR1 LNHDA, CDR2 SQIVND (reference sequence). The CDR3 covers 16 residues.

This clone was seen a few times. The CDR3 coding sequence is TGTGCCAGCAGCCGTTGGACAAATGAGCAGTTCTTC. Translated: CASSRWTNEQFF. The chain recombines TRBV11-2 with TRBJ2-1, with D possibly matching TRBD1 (5 bases). Deletions cut 5 bases from V and 7 bases from J, with 9 bases between. CDR3 length equals 12 residues. CDR1 is SGHAT and CDR2 is FQNNGV in the germline V gene.

The CDR3 sequence is CASSHRGTLGTGELFF. CDR3 in DNA: TGTGCCAGCAGCCATCGCGGGACCCTGGGCACCGGGGAGCTGTTTTTT. The gene calls are TRBV14 and TRBJ2-2; D might be TRBD2 (6 bases). The ends were cut back, 3 bases at V and 4 bases at J, with 15 bases in the middle. The CDR3 consists of 16 residues. Looked up from germline, CDR1 is SGHDN and CDR2 is FVKESK.

The chain joins TRBV28 to TRBJ2-7; 8 nucleotides match TRBD1. Trimming removed 4 bases from V and 6 bases from J; junction bases left unmatched: 8. CDR1 MDHEN and CDR2 SYDVKM come from the germline V gene. CDR3 length: 14 residues. The CDR3 sequence is CASSSGQVRGEQYF. The CDR3 nucleotides read TGTGCCAGCAGTTCGGGACAGGTCCGGGGCGAGCAGTACTTC.

The chain couples TRBV7-9 to TRBJ2-3; 10 nucleotides line up with TRBD2. The CDR3 length is 15 residues. In germline, CDR1 is SEHNR, CDR2 FQNEAQ (reference sequence). After removal of 5 bases from V and 2 bases from J, the junction contained 4 bases not matched to a gene. The DNA of the CDR3 is TGTGCCAGCAGCGAGCGGGGGGGCAACACAGATACGCAGTATTTT. As protein: CASSERGGNTDTQYF.

This clone has a single count. The chain links TRBV18 to TRBJ1-4; 10 bases line up with TRBD1. Germline lookup yields CDR1 KGHSH and CDR2 LQKENI. The length of the CDR3 is 17 residues. Unmatched junction bases numbered 6, after V lost 0 bases and J lost 5 bases. The CDR3 DNA reads as TGTGCCAGCTCACCACCGCTTGCGACAGGGGGCAATGAAAAACTGTTTTTT. Its protein product is CASSPPLATGGNEKLFF.

The V and J genes are TRBV18 and TRBJ1-1; tentative D call: TRBD1 (5 bases). Germline CDR1 is KGHSH and CDR2 is LQKENI. This CDR3 spans 13 amino acids. Trimming left V 0 bases short and J 5 bases short, with 7 bases between. CDR3 nucleotide sequence: TGTGCCAGCTCACCACCGCGGGGGACTGAAGCTTTCTTT. Its translation is CASSPPRGTEAFF.

A note on this clone: This specimen includes other DNA sequences encoding the same CDR3. The V gene is TRBV12-3 or TRBV12-4, the J gene TRBJ2-5; D is unclear. This CDR3 has 12 amino acids. Trimming left V 3 bases short and J 4 bases short, with 6 bases between. The CDR3 DNA sequence: TGTGCCAGCAGTTTGAGAGGAGAGACCCAGTACTTC. It specifies CASSLRGETQYF.

The chain links TRBV10-3 to TRBJ1-4; no definite D call. The CDR3 runs to 13 residues. Trimming took 6 bases from V and 4 from J, leaving 9 bases between them. Germline CDR1 reads ENHRY; CDR2 reads SYGVKD. In DNA form, the CDR3 reads TGTGCCATCAGCATGACTATTAATGAAAAACTGTTTTTT. Its translation is CAISMTINEKLFF.

This clone was counted only a few times. CDR3 coding DNA: TGCGCCAGCAGTGAGTCACAGGGGACCGGGGAGCTGTTTTTT. This gives the protein CASSESQGTGELFF. This chain uses TRBV10-1 with TRBJ2-2; 7 bases line up with TRBD1. The CDR3 spans 14 residues. V gave up 0 bases and J gave up 5 bases; unmatched junction bases: 0. Germline CDR1 is WNHNN and CDR2 is SYGVQD (reference sequence).

This chain uses TRBV3-1 (or the pseudogene TRBV3-2) with TRBJ2-7; 11 bases are a match to TRBD2. CDR1 is LGHDT and CDR2 is YNNKEL in the germline V gene (reference sequence). The CDR3 runs 17 residues. J lost 3 bases, V lost 2 bases, and 9 bases had no gene match. CDR3 nucleotide sequence: TGTGCCAGCAGCCAAAGGGGTGGGCTAGCGGGGGGCTACGAGCAGTACTTC. It yields the protein CASSQRGGLAGGYEQYF.

The rearrangement uses TRBV5-5 and TRBJ2-7; D is possibly TRBD2 (6 bases). The CDR3 is 12 amino acids. Between the trimmed V and J ends, which lost 0 bases and 7 bases, there was a span of 8 bases. Germline V gene sequence: CDR1 SGHKS, CDR2 YYEKEE (reference sequence). For the CDR3, the DNA is TGTGCCAGCAGCTTGGCTGGGAGGGAGCAGTACTTC. It encodes CASSLAGREQYF.

The chain is built from TRBV24-1 and TRBJ2-1, with 9 positions matching TRBD1. V trimming: 6 bases; J trimming: 3 bases; junction bases outside the gene matches: 5. CDR1 and CDR2 from the germline V gene are KGHDR and SFDVKD. The CDR3 consists of 15 residues. The CDR3 coding sequence is TGTGCCACCAGTCAGAGGGGACAGGGCTACAATGAGCAGTTCTTC. Residues: CATSQRGQGYNEQFF.

The V gene is TRBV11-2, the J gene TRBJ1-6, with D possibly being TRBD1 (5 bases). Trimming took 3 bases from V and 8 from J, leaving 14 bases between them. The CDR3 is 15 amino acids. The germline V gene encodes CDR1 SGHAT and CDR2 FQNNGV. The CDR3 spells CASSFVGRYDSPLHF. In DNA, the CDR3 is TGTGCCAGCAGCTTCGTGGGGCGGTATGATTCACCCCTCCACTTT. Full variable domain (outside the CDR3, taken from reference TRBV11-2 and TRBJ1-6): EAGVAQSPRYKIIEKRQSVAFWCNPISGHATLYWYQQILGQGPKLLIQFQNNGVVDDSQLPKDRFSAERLKGVDSTLKIQPAKLEDSAVYLCASSFVGRYDSPLHFGNGTRLTVT.

The chain carries TRBV18 and TRBJ2-5, with TRBD1 matching over 11 bases. The CDR3 spans 17 residues. The germline CDR1 and CDR2 sequences are KGHSH and LQKENI. The junction had 10 bases not matched to a gene; V was cut back by 2 bases and J by 5 bases. Here the CDR3 reads CASSPRSWTGGTETQYF. Here the CDR3 DNA reads TGTGCCAGCTCACCAAGGTCGTGGACAGGGGGCACTGAGACCCAGTACTTC. The full variable domain, rest sourced from reference TRBV18 and TRBJ2-5, is NAGVMQNPRHLVRRRGQEARLRCSPMKGHSHVYWYRQLPEEGLKFMVYLQKENIIDESGMPKERFSAEFPKEGPSILRIQQVVRGDSAAYFCASSPRSWTGGTETQYFGPGTRLLVL.

This clone was counted once. J is TRBJ1-1 and V is TRBV3-1 (or the pseudogene TRBV3-2); D unclear. CDR1 LGHDT and CDR2 YNNKEL come from the germline V gene (reference sequence). The CDR3 sequence is 15 residues long. Trimming cost V 1 base and J 2 bases, with 11 bases left between them. The CDR3 DNA reads TGTGCCAGCAGCCAAGCCTTCAGCGTAAACACTGAAGCTTTCTTT. It translates to CASSQAFSVNTEAFF.